This T cell receptor (beta chain) emerged from a study of control samples from healthy donors and cancer patients. The CDR3 loop spans 12 amino acids. Germline CDR1 is LNHDA and CDR2 is SQIVND (reference sequence). Trimming left V 8 bases short and J 3 bases short, with 8 bases between. The data were produced by immunoSEQ multiplex PCR, yet TCRdb's version contains in-frame clones alone and is incomplete. The top ten hold 6.6% of the sample, which has more than 30,000 clones, roughly 94% seen once. The specimen sequenced was blood. The chain employs TRBV19 and TRBJ1-5; D remains ambiguous. This TCR derives from a man between 60 and 75 years old in good health. CDR3 coding DNA: TGTGCCAGTGGCCAGCCCAATCAGCCCCAGCATTTT. This gives the protein CASGQPNQPQHF.